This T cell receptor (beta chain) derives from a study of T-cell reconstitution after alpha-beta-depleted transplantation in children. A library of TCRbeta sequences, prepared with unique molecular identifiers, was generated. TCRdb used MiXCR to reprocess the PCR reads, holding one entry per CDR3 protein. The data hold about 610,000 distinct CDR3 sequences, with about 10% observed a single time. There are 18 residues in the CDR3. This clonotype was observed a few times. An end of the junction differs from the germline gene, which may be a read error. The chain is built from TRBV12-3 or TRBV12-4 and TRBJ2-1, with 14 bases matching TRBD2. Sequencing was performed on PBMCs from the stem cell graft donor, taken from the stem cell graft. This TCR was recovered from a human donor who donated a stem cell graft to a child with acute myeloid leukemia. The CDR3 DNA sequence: TGTACCAGCAGTTTAGGGACTAGCGGGAGTAGATCCTACAATGAGCAGTTCTTC. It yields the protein CTSSLGTSGSRSYNEQFF.